These T cell receptor beta chains were read from a single sample in a study of shared clonotypes between healthy human individuals. Some clones are missing from TCRdb's copy, which holds only in-frame ones; the method was immunoSEQ multiplex PCR. The table includes some 1.4 million clones, roughly 95% detected once. Source material: naive CD4+ T cells sorted from blood. The receptors were sampled from a man between 25 and 39 years old in good health. The CDR3 runs from the conserved cysteine through the conserved F or W. A D gene is named only where the DNA matches it firmly. Some rows mark clone size as missing; the rest say once, few, many or name a class of expanded clone.

clone_size: -
d_call: -
v_call: TRBV5-3
j_call: TRBJ2-7
cdr3_nt: TGTGCCAGAAGCTTGGGGGGCACTCGCTCCTACGAGCAGTACTTC
cdr3_aa: CARSLGGTRSYEQYF

clone_size: -
d_call: -
v_call: TRBV30
j_call: TRBJ2-6
cdr3_nt: TGTGCCTTAGAAAACCTTGGGGCCAACGTCCTGACTTTC
cdr3_aa: CALENLGANVLTF

clone_size: -
d_call: -
v_call: TRBV5-1
j_call: TRBJ2-1
cdr3_nt: TGCGCCAGCAGCTTCCAAGCGACCCTCAGGAACGATGAGCAGTTCTTC
cdr3_aa: CASSFQATLRNDEQFF

clone_size: -
d_call: TRBD1
v_call: TRBV7-3
j_call: TRBJ1-1
cdr3_nt: TGTGCCAGCAGCTTGGACAGGGCAACTGAAGCTTTCTTT
cdr3_aa: CASSLDRATEAFF

clone_size: -
d_call: -
v_call: TRBV5-1
j_call: TRBJ1-5
cdr3_nt: TGCGCCAGCAGCCTTACAGGAATTGGTAATCAGCCCCAGCATTTT
cdr3_aa: CASSLTGIGNQPQHF

clone_size: -
d_call: -
v_call: TRBV5-8
j_call: TRBJ2-5
cdr3_nt: TGTGCCAGCAGCCCCCGGGACACGTACCAAGAGACCCAGTACTTC
cdr3_aa: CASSPRDTYQETQYF

clone_size: -
d_call: TRBD1
v_call: TRBV19
j_call: TRBJ1-5
cdr3_nt: TGTGCCAGTAGTACCGATGCAGGGGGGCCCCAGCATTTT
cdr3_aa: CASSTDAGGPQHF

clone_size: few
d_call: -
v_call: TRBV19
j_call: TRBJ2-7
cdr3_nt: TGTGCCAGCAGTTGGTCCTACGAGCAGTACTTC
cdr3_aa: CASSWSYEQYF

clone_size: -
d_call: TRBD2
v_call: TRBV10-1
j_call: TRBJ2-1
cdr3_nt: TGCGCCAGCAGTTCTAGCGGGAGGCACAATGAGCAGTTCTTC
cdr3_aa: CASSSSGRHNEQFF

clone_size: few
d_call: TRBD1
v_call: TRBV6-5
j_call: TRBJ1-2
cdr3_nt: TGTGCCAGTGGGACAGGGAACTATGGCTACACCTTC
cdr3_aa: CASGTGNYGYTF

clone_size: -
d_call: TRBD2
v_call: TRBV12-5
j_call: TRBJ2-7
cdr3_nt: TGTGCTAGTGCCAGAGTCGACGGGACTAGGTCCTACGAGCAGTACTTC
cdr3_aa: CASARVDGTRSYEQYF

clone_size: -
d_call: TRBD1
v_call: TRBV4-1
j_call: TRBJ1-2
cdr3_nt: TGCGCCAGCAGCCAAGATTCAGCCAGGGGGAGAGGTGGCTACACCTTC
cdr3_aa: CASSQDSARGRGGYTF

clone_size: -
d_call: -
v_call: TRBV28
j_call: TRBJ1-1
cdr3_nt: TGTGCCAGCAGCCGAGGTGTGAGGATGAACACTGAAGCTTTCTTT
cdr3_aa: CASSRGVRMNTEAFF

clone_size: -
d_call: TRBD1
v_call: TRBV7-9
j_call: TRBJ1-4
cdr3_nt: TGTGCCAGCAGTCACGGGGACAGGGATAATGAAAAACTGTTTTTT
cdr3_aa: CASSHGDRDNEKLFF

clone_size: -
d_call: -
v_call: TRBV7-3
j_call: TRBJ2-3
cdr3_nt: TGTGCCAGCAGCTCGGGACGCACAGATACGCAGTATTTT
cdr3_aa: CASSSGRTDTQYF

clone_size: -
d_call: -
v_call: TRBV2
j_call: TRBJ2-2
cdr3_nt: TGTGCCAGCAGTGAAGAGAATAGGGGGGCGAGGGGCACCGGGGAGCTGTTTTTT
cdr3_aa: CASSEENRGARGTGELFF

clone_size: -
d_call: -
v_call: TRBV5-1
j_call: TRBJ2-4
cdr3_nt: TGCGCCAGCAGCATACACTGGACGGAGCTAGGGTTAGCCAAAAACATTCAGTACTTC
cdr3_aa: CASSIHWTELGLAKNIQYF

clone_size: -
d_call: -
v_call: TRBV19
j_call: TRBJ2-1
cdr3_nt: TGTGCCAGTAGTATAGACAGGGGCTCCTACAATGAGCAGTTCTTC
cdr3_aa: CASSIDRGSYNEQFF

clone_size: -
d_call: TRBD1
v_call: TRBV27
j_call: TRBJ1-2
cdr3_nt: TGTGCCAGCAGTTCCTGGACAGGGGTTAACTATGGCTACACCTTC
cdr3_aa: CASSSWTGVNYGYTF

clone_size: once
d_call: -
v_call: TRBV7-6
j_call: TRBJ2-7
cdr3_nt: TGTGCCAGCAACTCAGGGGCTTACGAGCAGTACTTC
cdr3_aa: CASNSGAYEQYF

clone_size: -
d_call: TRBD2
v_call: TRBV5-1
j_call: TRBJ2-1
cdr3_nt: TGCGCCAGCACCGGACTAGCGGGACTCGATGAGCAGTTCTTC
cdr3_aa: CASTGLAGLDEQFF

clone_size: -
d_call: TRBD1
v_call: TRBV5-4
j_call: TRBJ2-4
cdr3_nt: TGTGCCAGCAGCAAAATTCCGGGGGACAGGGGGACCATTCAGTACTTC
cdr3_aa: CASSKIPGDRGTIQYF

clone_size: once
d_call: -
v_call: TRBV5-1
j_call: TRBJ2-1
cdr3_nt: TGCGCCAGCAGCTCCGGGGACTCCGGCCCCCAAAAGCAGTTCTTC
cdr3_aa: CASSSGDSGPQKQFF

clone_size: -
d_call: -
v_call: TRBV19
j_call: TRBJ2-2
cdr3_nt: TGTGCCAGTAGCCCGGATCCGTCCCCATCGGGGCTGTTTTTT
cdr3_aa: CASSPDPSPSGLFF

clone_size: -
d_call: -
v_call: TRBV7-3
j_call: TRBJ1-1
cdr3_nt: TGTGCCAGCAGCTTAAGGCTATTACGAGTAGGGAACACTGAAGCTTTCTTT
cdr3_aa: CASSLRLLRVGNTEAFF

clone_size: -
d_call: -
v_call: TRBV29-1
j_call: TRBJ1-1
cdr3_nt: TGCAGCGTTTGTAAGGGGCGGGGGAACACTGAAGCTTTCTTT
cdr3_aa: CSVCKGRGNTEAFF

clone_size: -
d_call: -
v_call: TRBV19
j_call: TRBJ2-7
cdr3_nt: TGTGCCAGTAGTGTCGGGGCCTCCTACGAGCAGTACTTC
cdr3_aa: CASSVGASYEQYF

clone_size: -
d_call: -
v_call: TRBV11-2
j_call: TRBJ2-3
cdr3_nt: TGTGCCAGCAGCTCGCGGACATCAACTAGCACAGATACGCAGTATTTT
cdr3_aa: CASSSRTSTSTDTQYF

clone_size: -
d_call: TRBD2
v_call: TRBV6-1
j_call: TRBJ2-3
cdr3_nt: TGTGCCAGCAGTGTGCGGGGGAAAACAGATACGCAGTATTTT
cdr3_aa: CASSVRGKTDTQYF

clone_size: -
d_call: -
v_call: TRBV11-3
j_call: TRBJ2-5
cdr3_nt: TGTGCCAGCAGCTTAAGTAGTTTCCGACAGGAAGAGACCCAGTACTTC
cdr3_aa: CASSLSSFRQEETQYF

clone_size: -
d_call: -
v_call: TRBV28
j_call: TRBJ2-5
cdr3_nt: TGTGCCAGCAGTTCCCGACGGACCCAAGAGACCCAGTACTTC
cdr3_aa: CASSSRRTQETQYF

clone_size: -
d_call: -
v_call: TRBV21-1
j_call: TRBJ1-4
cdr3_nt: TGTGCCAGCAGCAAGCCAAACCGACACGGTACGCGTGAAAAACTGTTTTTT
cdr3_aa: CASSKPNRHGTREKLFF

clone_size: once
d_call: -
v_call: TRBV9
j_call: TRBJ1-1
cdr3_nt: TGTGCCAGCAGCGTTATTGGGGGGAACACTGAAGCTTTCTTT
cdr3_aa: CASSVIGGNTEAFF

clone_size: -
d_call: -
v_call: TRBV5-6
j_call: TRBJ1-1
cdr3_nt: TGTGCCAGCAGCCTGAAAGGGCCGGGCACTGAAGCTTTCTTT
cdr3_aa: CASSLKGPGTEAFF

clone_size: -
d_call: -
v_call: TRBV5-1
j_call: TRBJ2-1
cdr3_nt: TGCGCCAGCAGCTTGGTTTCTTTTGAGCAGTTCTTC
cdr3_aa: CASSLVSFEQFF

clone_size: -
d_call: -
v_call: TRBV5-1
j_call: TRBJ2-7
cdr3_nt: TGCGCCAGCAGCTTTCAGGTTACCTACGAGCAGTACTTC
cdr3_aa: CASSFQVTYEQYF

clone_size: -
d_call: -
v_call: TRBV5-4
j_call: TRBJ1-2
cdr3_nt: TGTGCCAGCAGCTCCCCGACAGGCAACTATGGCTACACCTTC
cdr3_aa: CASSSPTGNYGYTF

clone_size: -
d_call: TRBD2
v_call: TRBV7-3
j_call: TRBJ2-2
cdr3_nt: TGTGCCAGCAGCGCGACTAGCGGGTCCACCGGGGAGCTGTTTTTT
cdr3_aa: CASSATSGSTGELFF

clone_size: -
d_call: TRBD2
v_call: TRBV28
j_call: TRBJ2-5
cdr3_nt: TGTGCCAGCAGTACACTTGGAACTAGCGGGAGATTCCAAGAGACCCAGTACTTC
cdr3_aa: CASSTLGTSGRFQETQYF

clone_size: -
d_call: -
v_call: TRBV5-6
j_call: TRBJ1-4
cdr3_nt: TGTGCCAGCAGCCTCTCCCAGGCCGGGGGGGAAAAACTGTTTTTT
cdr3_aa: CASSLSQAGGEKLFF

clone_size: -
d_call: TRBD1
v_call: TRBV5-4
j_call: TRBJ2-5
cdr3_nt: TGTGCCAGCAGCCTCGACAGGGGGATGGGAGAGACCCAGTACTTC
cdr3_aa: CASSLDRGMGETQYF

clone_size: -
d_call: TRBD1
v_call: TRBV28
j_call: TRBJ1-4
cdr3_nt: TGTGCCAGCCGCCTGGACAGGACCTCAACTAATGAAAAACTGTTTTTT
cdr3_aa: CASRLDRTSTNEKLFF

clone_size: -
d_call: -
v_call: TRBV5-1
j_call: TRBJ2-7
cdr3_nt: TGCGCCAGCAGCGGTAACTCTGGCGGGATTTCCTCTACCTACGAGCAGTACTTC
cdr3_aa: CASSGNSGGISSTYEQYF

clone_size: -
d_call: TRBD1
v_call: TRBV29-1
j_call: TRBJ2-7
cdr3_nt: TGCAGCACTCGAGGGGGCCCCTACGAGCAGTACTTC
cdr3_aa: CSTRGGPYEQYF

clone_size: -
d_call: -
v_call: TRBV10-3
j_call: TRBJ2-3
cdr3_nt: TGTGCCATCAGCAACAGCGGTAGCACAGATACGCAGTATTTT
cdr3_aa: CAISNSGSTDTQYF

clone_size: once
d_call: -
v_call: TRBV28
j_call: TRBJ2-1
cdr3_nt: TGTGCCAGCAGTTTAGCAAGGGGTGAGCAGTTCTTC
cdr3_aa: CASSLARGEQFF

clone_size: -
d_call: -
v_call: TRBV4-3
j_call: TRBJ2-7
cdr3_nt: TGCGCCAGCAGCCAAGATCTTAGGTTTCGAAGTCGCGAGCAGTACTTC
cdr3_aa: CASSQDLRFRSREQYF

clone_size: -
d_call: -
v_call: TRBV18
j_call: TRBJ1-1
cdr3_nt: TGTGCCAGCTCACCATCTCGAACTCAAAACACTGAAGCTTTCTTT
cdr3_aa: CASSPSRTQNTEAFF

clone_size: -
d_call: -
v_call: TRBV10-1
j_call: TRBJ1-4
cdr3_nt: TGCGCCAGCAGTTCTCGATGGCCTGATGGGAAACTGTTTTTT
cdr3_aa: CASSSRWPDGKLFF

clone_size: -
d_call: -
v_call: TRBV10-3
j_call: TRBJ2-6
cdr3_nt: TGTGCCATCAGTGAGTCCGTCACCTCTGGGGCCAACGTCCTGACTTTC
cdr3_aa: CAISESVTSGANVLTF

clone_size: -
d_call: -
v_call: TRBV7-3
j_call: TRBJ1-3
cdr3_nt: TGTGCCAGCAGCTTAACGGGAGGGTCTGGAAACACCATATATTTT
cdr3_aa: CASSLTGGSGNTIYF

clone_size: -
d_call: TRBD1
v_call: TRBV28
j_call: TRBJ2-7
cdr3_nt: TGTGCCAGCAGTCCCGGGACAGTAACCTACGAGCAGTACTTC
cdr3_aa: CASSPGTVTYEQYF